Sequencing of this T cell receptor beta chain was carried out in a study of CD4 T cells in relation to SARS-CoV-2 and coronaviruses (TCRdb year 2021). As for the study more broadly: The ViraFEST assay cultured PBMCs with antigen for about eleven days, then sequenced TCR beta CDR3s to find antigen-specific clonal expansions. The negative reference condition was either a culture with an HIV-1 Nef peptide pool or a culture with no peptide. Patient-derived lymphoblastoid cell lines were used to map the HLA restriction of shared crossreactive spike epitopes. At the level of individual TCR clonotypes, the study measured memory CD4+ T cell crossreactivity between SARS-CoV-2 spike protein and common cold coronavirus spike proteins. The Adaptive Biotechnologies TCR-sequencing kit was used to sequence samples from a few pre-COVID donors and the naive versus memory experiments, whereas other data were Illumina-based. For other donors in the study, expansion assays were sequenced with a different, Illumina-based TCR-beta assay.

General conclusions and limits of the study: Because the crossreactivity analysis focused on spike protein, crossreactivity against other viral proteins was not assessed. Compared with monoreactive clones, crossreactive clones had significantly weaker SARS-CoV-2-driven expansion, a result consistent with antigenic imprinting. No donor contributed both pre-pandemic and post-infection samples, which limited tracing the source of pre-existing responses. The study was limited by small numbers of patients and tested TCRs. In about 61% of donors, memory CD4+ clonotypes turned up that crossrecognized SARS-CoV-2 and at least one common cold coronavirus spike.

Library preparation was by the immunoSEQ multiplex PCR assay. The paper's data handling went like this. During preprocessing, nonproductive sequences were removed, along with CDR3s that did not begin with C, did not end with F or W, or were shorter than 7 amino acids. The MANAFEST web app identified antigen-specific clonotypes based on expansion compared with the reference and other culture wells. A clone was considered positive if significant expansion relative to the reference culture was observed in 2 of 3 replicate wells at an FDR below 0.05. Positive clones also required significant expansion versus all other tandem wells and an odds ratio above 5. CDR3 homology was measured as pairwise Levenshtein distance, computed with the stringdist R package after trimming three terminal residues from each end. Entries here come from immuneACCESS through TCRdb and include only in-frame sequences with V and J called. Some clones fail to appear in such tables; in the studies checked, an unresolved V gene covers under half of the shortfall, and the cause of the remainder is unknown. V and J calls and clone size are copied from that table; D and trimming were computed from the DNA. The table for this sample lists about 21,000 clones; 74% of them were counted only once. The top ten hold roughly 12% of the sample.

CD4+ T cells from unexposed donors were collected before the COVID-19 pandemic (2011-2018). After around 10 days of culture, CD4+ T cells were isolated with the EasySep CD4+ T cell isolation kit. As far as cell numbers permitted, CD4+ T cells from unexposed donors were tested for reactivity against SARS-CoV-2 S and N as well as four spike pools from common cold coronaviruses. About 2 million PBMCs per well were cultured in IMDM with roughly 5% human AB serum and around 10 IU/ml IL-2. Half of the culture medium was replaced with fresh IL-2-containing medium on days 3 and 7. Each peptide culture condition was generally run in triplicate replicate wells. Leukapheresis product for the unexposed donors was bought commercially. PBMCs were isolated from leukapheresis product or whole blood by Ficoll-Paque PLUS gradient centrifugation. The PBMCs went either fresh into the expansion assay or into cryopreservation at -140 degrees C. The QIAamp Micro DNA Kit was used to extract genomic DNA from the CD4+ T cells.

Concerning this clone: Its antigen is currently not known. No much larger clone is present one base from it, and per-base qualities are unavailable.

Spanning cysteine to phenylalanine, the CDR3 consists of 15 amino acids. Only CDR3 DNA is held: 45 bases, read in frame from base 1. CDR1 and CDR2 were assigned from the germline V gene as SGDLS and YYNGEE. The V and J ends are trimmed by 0 bases and 4 bases, leaving 11 bases between them. The sample was CD4+ T cells from PBMCs, cultured in vitro. The rearranged chain carries TRBV9 and TRBJ1-3; the D gene is perhaps TRBD1, on 6 matching bases. This sequence originates from a human donor in good health. The sequence in DNA is TGTGCCAGCAGCGTAGGGGGCAGGGGAGGAAACACCATATATTTT. This yields the protein CASSVGGRGGNTIYF.